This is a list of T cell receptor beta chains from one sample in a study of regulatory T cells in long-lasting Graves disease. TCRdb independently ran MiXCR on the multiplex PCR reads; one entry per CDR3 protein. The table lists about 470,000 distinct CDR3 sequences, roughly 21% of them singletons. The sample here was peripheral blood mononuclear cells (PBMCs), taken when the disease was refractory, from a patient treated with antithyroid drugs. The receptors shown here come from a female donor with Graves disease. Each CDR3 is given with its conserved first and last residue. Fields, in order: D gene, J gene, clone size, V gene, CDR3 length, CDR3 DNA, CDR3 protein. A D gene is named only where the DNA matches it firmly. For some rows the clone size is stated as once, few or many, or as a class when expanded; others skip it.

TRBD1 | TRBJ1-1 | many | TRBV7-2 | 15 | TGTGCCAGCAGCTTGGTTGGACAGGGGAACACTGAAGCTTTCTTT | CASSLVGQGNTEAFF
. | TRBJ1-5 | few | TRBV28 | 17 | TGTGCCAGCAGTCCGAGGTCGGGGATCTATAGCAATCAGCCCCAGCATTTT | CASSPRSGIYSNQPQHF
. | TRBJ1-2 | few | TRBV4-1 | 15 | TGCGCCAGCAGCCAAGACTGGTCCAATCCAGGTGGCTACACCTTC | CASSQDWSNPGGYTF
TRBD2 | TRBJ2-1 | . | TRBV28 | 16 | TGTGCCAGCAGGATGTTAGCGGGAGACTCCTACAATGAGCAGTTCTTC | CASRMLAGDSYNEQFF
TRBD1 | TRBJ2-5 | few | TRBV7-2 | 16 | TGTGCCAGCAGCTTACTTCGGACAGGGGGCGGAGAGACCCAGTACTTC | CASSLLRTGGGETQYF
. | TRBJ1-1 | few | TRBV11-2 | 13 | TGTGCCAGCAGCCTGGGCATGTTACTTGAAGCTTTCTTT | CASSLGMLLEAFF
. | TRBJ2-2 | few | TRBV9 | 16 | TGTGCCAGCAGCAGGCAGGACGGCGCGAACACCGGGGAGCTGTTTTTT | CASSRQDGANTGELFF
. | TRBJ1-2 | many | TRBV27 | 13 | TGTGCCAGCAGCCAGACCGAGTTCTATGGCTACACCTTC | CASSQTEFYGYTF
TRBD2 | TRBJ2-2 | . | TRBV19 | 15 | TGTGCCAGTAGTACTCTAGCGGGAGTGGCCGGGGAGCTGTTTTTT | CASSTLAGVAGELFF
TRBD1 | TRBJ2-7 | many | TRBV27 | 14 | TGTGCCAGCAGTTTGGTAGACAGGGTCTACGAGCAGTACTTC | CASSLVDRVYEQYF
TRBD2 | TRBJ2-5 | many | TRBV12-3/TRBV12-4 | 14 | TGTGCCAGCAGTCCCTTAGCGGGAGTAGAGACCCAGTACTTC | CASSPLAGVETQYF
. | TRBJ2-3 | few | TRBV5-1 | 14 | TGCGCCAGCAGCTTGGGGGCTAGCACAGATACGCAGTATTTT | CASSLGASTDTQYF
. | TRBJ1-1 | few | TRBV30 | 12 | TGTGCCTGGAGTAATGGGAACACTGAAGCTTTCTTT | CAWSNGNTEAFF
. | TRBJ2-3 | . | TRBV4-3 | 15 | TGCGCCAGCAGCCAAGACTCAGTGGGCACAGATACGCAGTATTTT | CASSQDSVGTDTQYF
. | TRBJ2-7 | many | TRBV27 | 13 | TGTGCCAGCAGTTTATCCCAGGGATACGAGCAGTACTTC | CASSLSQGYEQYF
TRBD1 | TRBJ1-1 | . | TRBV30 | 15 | TGTACCTGGAGTGGGGGGACAGACATGAACACTGAAGCTTTCTTT | CTWSGGTDMNTEAFF
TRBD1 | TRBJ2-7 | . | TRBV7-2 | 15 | TGTGCCAGCAGCCCCAGGGGGCGCGGGACCTACGAGCAGTACTTC | CASSPRGRGTYEQYF
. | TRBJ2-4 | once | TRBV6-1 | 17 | TGTGCCAGCTCACCCCCCCCTGGGGAGGATACCAAAAACATTCAGTACTTC | CASSPPPGEDTKNIQYF
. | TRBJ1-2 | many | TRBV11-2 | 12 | TGTGCCAGCAGCAAAGAAAACTATGGCTACACCTTC | CASSKENYGYTF
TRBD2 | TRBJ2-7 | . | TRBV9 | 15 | TGTGCCAGCAGCGTAGACGGTAGCGGGAGATACGAGCAGTACTTC | CASSVDGSGRYEQYF
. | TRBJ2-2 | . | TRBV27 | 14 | TGTGCCAGCAGTTATACAGGGTGGACCGGGGAGCTGTTTTTT | CASSYTGWTGELFF
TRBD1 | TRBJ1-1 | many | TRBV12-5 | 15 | TGTGCTAGTGGTTTGGGAACAGGGGTTCTAGGTGAAGCTTTCTTT | CASGLGTGVLGEAFF
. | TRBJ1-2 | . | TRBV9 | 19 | TGTGCCAGCAGCCAAGATGGGGAGCCCCAACTTTACATCCGACGTGGCTACACCTTC | CASSQDGEPQLYIRRGYTF
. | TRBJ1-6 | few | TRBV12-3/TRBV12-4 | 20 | TGTGCCAGCACTACCTCTTTGGGCACAAGGGGAAGCTCCTATAATTCACCCCTCCACTTT | CASTTSLGTRGSSYNSPLHF
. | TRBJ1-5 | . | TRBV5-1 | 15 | TGCGCCAGCAGCCCGGGATCGGGGATGAATCAGCCCCAGCATTTT | CASSPGSGMNQPQHF
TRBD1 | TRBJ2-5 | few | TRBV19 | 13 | TGTGCCAGTAGAATGACAGGGGTGGAGACCCAGTACTTC | CASRMTGVETQYF
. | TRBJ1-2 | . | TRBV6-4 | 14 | TGTGCCAGCAGCCCTAGGGGGGGCGATTATGGCTTCACCTTC | CASSPRGGDYGFTF
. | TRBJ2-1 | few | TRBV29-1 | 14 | TGCAGCGTCCGTACAGGGAGCTCCTACAATGAGCAGTTCTTC | CSVRTGSSYNEQFF
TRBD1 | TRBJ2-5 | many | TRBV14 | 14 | TGTGCCAGCAGCCAATGGGACAGTCGGGAGACCCAGTACTTC | CASSQWDSRETQYF
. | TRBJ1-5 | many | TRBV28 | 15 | TGTGCCAGCAGCCTACAGGGCTGGCGCAATCAGCCCCAGCATTTT | CASSLQGWRNQPQHF
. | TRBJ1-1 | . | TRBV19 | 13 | TGTGCCAGTAGTATATTCGGCGCCACTAGAGCTTTCTTT | CASSIFGATRAFF
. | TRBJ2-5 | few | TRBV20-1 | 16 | TGCAGTGCGCTGGTGGTAGGGGGGGGAGTAGGAGAGACCCAGTACTTC | CSALVVGGGVGETQYF
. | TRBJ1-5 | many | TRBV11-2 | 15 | TGTGCCAGCAGCTTAGTGAGGGGGAGCAATCAGCCCCAGCATTTT | CASSLVRGSNQPQHF
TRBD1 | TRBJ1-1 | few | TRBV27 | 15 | TGTGCCAGCAGTTCTTTCTTACAGGGGGCCGCTGAAGCTTTCTTT | CASSSFLQGAAEAFF
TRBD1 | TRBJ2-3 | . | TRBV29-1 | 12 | TGCAGCGTTGAAGAAGGACAGGGGCCCGAGTATTTT | CSVEEGQGPEYF
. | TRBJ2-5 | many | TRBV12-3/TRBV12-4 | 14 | TGTGCCAGCAGTTTGGGGTCAGTTCAAGAGACCCAGTACTTC | CASSLGSVQETQYF
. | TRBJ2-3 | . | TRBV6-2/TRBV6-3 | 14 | TGTGCCAGCAGCCACAGAGTCGGCACAGATACGCAGTATTTT | CASSHRVGTDTQYF
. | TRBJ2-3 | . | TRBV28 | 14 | TGTGCCAGCAGTTTAGCTCGACGATCAGATACGCAGTATTTT | CASSLARRSDTQYF
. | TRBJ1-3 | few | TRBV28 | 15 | TGTGCCAGCAGTTTATTCTACAGCTCTGGAAACACCATATATTTT | CASSLFYSSGNTIYF
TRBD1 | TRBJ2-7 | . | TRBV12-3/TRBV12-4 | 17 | TGTGCCAGCAGTCAACCGACAGGGGGCGAATTCTCCTACGAGCAGTACTTC | CASSQPTGGEFSYEQYF
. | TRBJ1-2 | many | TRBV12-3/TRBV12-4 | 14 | TGTGCCAGCACCGGGGCAGGGAGGAACTATGGCTACACCTTC | CASTGAGRNYGYTF
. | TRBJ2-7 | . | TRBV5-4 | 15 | TGTGCCAGCAGCTTGGTTGGTGGGAGTCTTAACGAGCAGTACTTC | CASSLVGGSLNEQYF
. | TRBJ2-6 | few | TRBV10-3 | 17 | TGTGCCATCAGCCACAATCTTGGGGGGACTGGGGCCAACGTCCTGACTTTC | CAISHNLGGTGANVLTF
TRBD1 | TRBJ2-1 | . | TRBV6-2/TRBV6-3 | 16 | TGTGCCAGCAGTTTCCGGACAGGGGCGGGATACAATGAGCAGTTCTTC | CASSFRTGAGYNEQFF
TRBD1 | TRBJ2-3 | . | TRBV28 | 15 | TGTGCCAGCACCCCGGCAGGACAGGGGGCTGGTACGCAGTATTTT | CASTPAGQGAGTQYF
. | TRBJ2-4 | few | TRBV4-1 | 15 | TGCGCCAGCAGCCAAGATGGGGGGGCCCCGAACATTCAGTACTTC | CASSQDGGAPNIQYF
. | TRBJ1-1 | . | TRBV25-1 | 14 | TGTGCCAGTTATCTGGGTTGGGAGAACGCTGAAGCTTTCTTT | CASYLGWENAEAFF
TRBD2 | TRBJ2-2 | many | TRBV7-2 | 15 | TGTGCCAGCAGCTTAGATAGCGGGAGGGCCGGGGAGCTGTTTTTT | CASSLDSGRAGELFF